What follows are 12 T cell receptor beta chains derived from one specimen sequenced in a study of CXCR3-negative and CXCR3-positive naive CD8 T cells. These receptors have no identified antigens. Study results and caveats: TRB CDR3s were more hydrophobic in CXCR3-positive than in CXCR3-negative naive cells.

UMI-tagged TRB cDNA libraries were built via 5' RACE. TCRdb re-called the 5' RACE reads, yielding one record per CDR3 amino acid sequence without DNA. The repertoire shows some 99,000 distinct CDR3 sequences; the top ten hold approximately 0.99%. Input material: naive CXCR3+ CD8+ T cells from blood. Subset: CD45RO-CCR7+CD27+CD95- naive CD8+ T cells expressing CXCR3 (TNR3+). These receptors came from a human donor in good health. Some clones in this sample may be carry-over from other donors' samples.

The chain recombines TRBV7-8 with TRBJ2-3; absent DNA, TCRdb's TRBD2 call cannot be checked. The CDR3 is 17 amino acids. Germline lookup yields CDR1 SGHVS and CDR2 FQNEAQ. Here the CDR3 reads CASSLDKSGRADIARYF. The full variable domain, in which reference TRBV7-8 and TRBJ2-3 provide the parts outside the CDR3, is GAGVSQSPRYKVAKRGQDVALRCDPISGHVSLFWYQQALGQGPEFLTYFQNEAQLDKSGLPSDRFFAERPEGSVSTLKIQRTQQEDSAVYLCASSLDKSGRADIARYFGPGTRLTVL.

J is TRBJ2-1 and V is TRBV6-6; TCRdb picks TRBD1, but there is no DNA to check that call. CDR3 length equals 15 residues. Germline values: CDR1 MNHNY, CDR2 SVGAGI (reference sequence). CDR3 in amino acids: CASSPPPGGINEQFF.

The rearrangement uses TRBV27 and TRBJ1-2. The V gene's germline CDR1 is MNHEY and CDR2 SMNVEV (reference sequence). The CDR3 extends over 14 amino acids. CDR3 sequence: CASSSPTENYGYTF.

This chain connects TRBV4-2 to TRBJ2-7. This CDR3 is 15 amino acids long. Germline lookup yields CDR1 LGHNA and CDR2 YNFKEQ. CDR3 loop: CASSQGEGSSYEQHF.

V usage is TRBV4-3 and J usage is TRBJ2-7; there is no DNA to check the TCRdb D call of TRBD1. Germline assignment: CDR1 LGHNA and CDR2 YSLEER. The CDR3 runs to 19 residues. CDR3 residues: CASSQVYLQDPERSYEQYF.

V is TRBV5-6 and J is TRBJ2-2. The CDR3 loop spans 14 amino acids. Germline V CDR1 and CDR2: SGHDT, YYEEEE. CDR3 sequence: CASSLWGYTGELFF.

The chain has TRBV27 and TRBJ2-7; TCRdb calls TRBD2, which cannot be checked without DNA. Germline V gene sequence: CDR1 MNHEY, CDR2 SMNVEV (reference sequence). The CDR3 sequence is 14 residues long. CDR3 loop: CASSSGLAMSEQYF.

This sequence joins TRBV29-1 and TRBJ2-7; the D call of TRBD1 rests on TCRdb alone, since no DNA is present to check it. Germline V gene sequence: CDR1 SQVTM, CDR2 ANQGSEA. The CDR3 covers 13 residues. This CDR3 reads CSVAVSGGYEQYF.

The V call is TRBV29-1, the J call TRBJ2-3; TCRdb gives TRBD2 as the D gene, but with no DNA this cannot be confirmed. The CDR3 consists of 17 residues. CDR1 SQVTM and CDR2 ANQGSEA come from the germline V gene. CDR3 loop: CSVAGGLAGDHTDTQYF.

This chain joins TRBV4-2 and TRBJ2-3; TCRdb proposes TRBD2, but this gene call is untestable without DNA. This CDR3 contains 16 residues. Germline values: CDR1 LGHNA, CDR2 YNFKEQ. The CDR3 loop reads CASSQETSGSSDTQYF.

The V call is TRBV20-1, the J call TRBJ2-1; TCRdb proposes TRBD1, but this gene call is untestable without DNA. Per the germline V gene, CDR1 is DFQATT and CDR2 is SNEGSKA (reference sequence). The CDR3 is 13 amino acids. The CDR3 sequence: CSARNRGENEQFF.

The chain links TRBV7-2 to TRBJ2-7; TCRdb's assignment of TRBD1 cannot be checked, as there is no DNA. Germline V gives CDR1 SGHTA, CDR2 FQGNSA. CDR3 size: 16 residues. The CDR3 loop is CASSFFKGALSYEQYF.